This TCR beta chain came from a study of shared clonotypes between healthy human individuals. Study findings and constraints: Sequencing depth was expected to influence donor clonotype sharing. The diversity represented, both genetic and in exposure history, was limited by few donors.

Genomic DNA of every subset was divided equally among multiple immunoSEQ plates. In the original analysis: For the immunoSEQ data, sequences were junction-only without quality scores, so filtering differed. Measured with immunoSEQ multiplex PCR; TCRdb has only the in-frame clones, and not every one. V, J and clone size derive from that table, while D and trimming were established from the DNA sequence. The table has about 490,000 clones, roughly 85% seen once. Germline trimming cut 1 base from V and 2 bases from J; bases unmatched to any gene: 8. The CDR3 extends over 17 amino acids. Germline V lookup: CDR1 LGHNA, CDR2 YSLEER. About this clone itself: Its antigen is unidentified.

The sequence was collected from a woman in her 40s in good health. Some clones in this sample may be carry-over from other donors' samples. V gene TRBV4-3 combines with J gene TRBJ1-5; 7 bases line up with TRBD1. Sequenced sample: PBMCs. The CDR3: CASSQGSEGACNQPQHF. CDR3 sequence (DNA): TGCGCCAGCAGCCAAGGTTCCGAGGGGGCATGCAATCAGCCCCAGCATTTT.